These 25 T cell receptor beta chains were all obtained from the same sample, sequenced in a study of T cells in Graves' hyperthyroidism and ophthalmopathy. TCR beta CDR3 regions were amplified from RNA. The HTBI primer set was used in a first-round RT-PCR of the TCR CDR3. TCRdb called the multiplex PCR reads again in MiXCR, with one record for every CDR3 protein. The sample lists about 690,000 distinct CDR3 sequences, around 16% occurring once. Sequencing used blood. These receptors were taken from a middle-aged man with Graves' hyperthyroidism.

V is TRBV6-5 and J is TRBJ1-5; D ambiguous. The CDR3 has 14 residues. Germline loops: CDR1 MNHEY, CDR2 SVGAGI. Trimming took 10 bases from V and 0 from J, leaving 13 bases between them. CDR3 bases: TGTGCCACCATTAAGGTCTATAGCAATCAGCCCCAGCATTTT. Translating gives CATIKVYSNQPQHF.

This clonotype was observed at least ten times. In DNA, the CDR3 is TGTGCCATCAGTGAGGGGGAAGACTACGAGCAGTACTTC. It encodes CAISEGEDYEQYF. The rearrangement joins TRBV10-3 to TRBJ2-7, with D hard to call. Trimming removed 2 bases at V and 3 bases at J, with 8 bases between. Germline loops: CDR1 ENHRY, CDR2 SYGVKD. There are 13 residues in the CDR3.

This clonotype was counted many times. J is TRBJ1-2 and V is TRBV27; D perhaps matches TRBD1 (6 bases). The CDR3 has 14 residues. V lost 3 bases to trimming and J lost 2 bases, with 10 bases between them. The germline V gene encodes CDR1 MNHEY and CDR2 SMNVEV (reference sequence). In DNA form, the CDR3 reads TGTGCCAGCAGTTTGAGGGGGATGAACTATGGCTACACCTTC. Its protein is CASSLRGMNYGYTF.

In this sample, this clonotype turned up many times. The chain is built from TRBV20-1 and TRBJ2-5, with 7 positions matching TRBD2. The CDR3 length is 17 residues. The V gene's germline CDR1 is DFQATT and CDR2 SNEGSKA (reference sequence). Trimming at V came to 1 base and at J to 5 bases, leaving 16 bases not matched to a gene. The CDR3 loop reads CSARVERGAGDKETQYF. The CDR3 DNA follows: TGCAGTGCTAGAGTTGAACGTGGGGCGGGAGATAAGGAGACCCAGTACTTC.

This clonotype was counted only a few times. The chain is built from TRBV19 and TRBJ1-3, with D possibly being TRBD1 (6 bases). CDR1 LNHDA and CDR2 SQIVND come from the germline V gene (reference sequence). This CDR3 has 16 residues. Trimming removed 5 bases from V and 0 bases from J, with 14 bases in between. The CDR3 DNA reads TGTGCCAGTAGTCCACAGACAGGACGCTCTGGAAACACCATATATTTT. It codes for CASSPQTGRSGNTIYF. The variable domain in full, with the rest retrieved from reference TRBV19 and TRBJ1-3, is DGGITQSPKYLFRKEGQNVTLSCEQNLNHDAMYWYRQDPGQGLRLIYYSQIVNDFQKGDIAEGYSVSREKKESFPLTVTSAQKNPTAFYLCASSPQTGRSGNTIYFGEGSWLTVV.

In regard to this clonotype: This CDR3 is missing its conserved last phenylalanine or tryptophan, likely due to a read error. The chain carries TRBV19 and TRBJ2-1; D is perhaps TRBD1 (6 bases). This CDR3 comprises 12 residues. Germline lookup yields CDR1 LNHDA and CDR2 SQIVND (reference sequence). The V and J ends lost 8 bases and 4 bases respectively, with 9 bases between them. The CDR3 sequence is CASQQGYNEQFL. The CDR3, as DNA: TGTGCCAGTCAACAGGGATACAATGAGCAGTTCTTG.

This clonotype turned up a few times. The chain links TRBV29-1 to TRBJ2-2; 10 bases agree with TRBD2. Trimming removed 6 bases from V and 1 base from J; junction bases left unmatched: 5. The germline V gene has CDR1 SQVTM and CDR2 ANQGSEA. This CDR3 contains 15 residues. This CDR3 reads CSVPGLAENTGELFF. The CDR3 DNA sequence: TGCAGCGTCCCAGGACTAGCGGAGAACACCGGGGAGCTGTTTTTT.

This clonotype was observed a handful of times. This sequence joins TRBV4-1 and TRBJ2-7; D remains ambiguous. The CDR3 runs 13 residues. V was clipped by 3 bases and J by 0 bases, with 6 bases between them. Germline V gene lookup returns CDR1 MGHRA and CDR2 YSYEKL. CDR3 sequence: CASSQKDSYEQYF. The CDR3, as DNA: TGCGCCAGCAGCCAGAAGGACTCCTACGAGCAGTACTTC.

This clonotype was seen ten or more times. This chain connects TRBV6-1 to TRBJ1-5; D remains ambiguous. The CDR3 runs 14 residues. Per the germline V gene, CDR1 is MNHNS and CDR2 is SASEGT. Trimming shortened V by 6 bases and J by 0 bases, and 9 bases separated the two germline ends. CDR3 amino acids: CASRGLYSNQPQHF. The DNA for the CDR3 is TGTGCCAGCAGAGGATTGTATAGCAATCAGCCCCAGCATTTT.

This clonotype was seen at least ten times. The V and J genes are TRBV3-1 and TRBJ2-3; 7 positions match TRBD2. V shed 3 bases and J 4 bases; nucleotides not matched to a gene: 10. The V gene's germline CDR1 is LGHDT and CDR2 YNNKEL (reference sequence). CDR3 length: 16 amino acids. As DNA, the CDR3 is TGTGCCAGCAGCCAGCACGCGGGAGAGAATGCAGATACGCAGTATTTT. Translated: CASSQHAGENADTQYF.

This clonotype was seen ten or more times. V and J are TRBV14 and TRBJ1-4; D is ambiguous. The CDR3 is 15 residues long. CDR1 SGHDN and CDR2 FVKESK come from the germline V gene. Deletions cut 4 bases from V and 2 bases from J, with 11 bases between. For the CDR3, the DNA is TGTGCCAGCAGCCTCATCTATTCTACTAATGAAAAACTGTTTTTT. As protein: CASSLIYSTNEKLFF.

In its sample, this clonotype was seen many times. The V call is TRBV5-1, the J call TRBJ2-6, with D uncertain. V lost 1 base and J lost 1, with 9 bases in between. The germline V gene encodes CDR1 SGHRS and CDR2 YFSETQ. The CDR3 spans 16 residues. The CDR3 loop is CASSLSGRSGANVLTF. The CDR3 DNA reads as TGCGCCAGCAGCTTGTCGGGCAGATCTGGGGCCAACGTCCTGACTTTC.

The table lists this clonotype with many counts. The chain joins TRBV7-2 to TRBJ2-7; 10 positions agree with TRBD1. CDR3 size: 14 residues. Trimming removed 6 bases from V and 5 bases from J; junction bases left unmatched: 7. Germline assignment: CDR1 SGHTA and CDR2 FQGNSA. CDR3 sequence reads: CASSRDRGDDEQYF. In DNA form, the CDR3 reads TGTGCCAGCAGTCGGGACAGGGGTGACGACGAGCAGTACTTC. The complete variable domain, with remaining parts taken from reference TRBV7-2 and TRBJ2-7, reads GAGVSQSPSNKVTEKGKDVELRCDPISGHTALYWYRQSLGQGLEFLIYFQGNSAPDKSGLPSDRFSAERTGGSVSTLTIQRTQQEDSAVYLCASSRDRGDDEQYFGPGTRLTVT.

Worth noting for this clonotype: A read error may explain this, as a much larger clone is one base away. The genes are TRBV3-1 and TRBJ2-7; the D is unclear. CDR1 and CDR2 from the germline V gene are LGHDT and YNNKEL (reference sequence). The CDR3 contains 13 residues. V gave up 5 bases and J gave up 4 bases, with 12 bases separating them. CDR3 DNA: TGTGCCAGCAGCTCTCAGCCGCATTACGAGCAGTACTTC. As protein: CASSSQPHYEQYF.

J is TRBJ2-5 and V is TRBV19; TRBD1 agrees at 9 bases. The junction had 12 bases not matched to a gene; V was cut back by 8 bases and J by 2 bases. Germline V gene data show CDR1 as LNHDA and CDR2 as SQIVND (reference sequence). CDR3 length: 16 residues. CDR3 residues: CASSQGALRKQETQYF. DNA of the CDR3: TGTGCCAGTTCACAGGGGGCATTGCGGAAGCAAGAGACCCAGTACTTC. The variable domain in full, completed from reference TRBV19 and TRBJ2-5, reads DGGITQSPKYLFRKEGQNVTLSCEQNLNHDAMYWYRQDPGQGLRLIYYSQIVNDFQKGDIAEGYSVSREKKESFPLTVTSAQKNPTAFYLCASSQGALRKQETQYFGPGTRLLVL.

This clonotype occurred a few times. The chain couples TRBV29-1 to TRBJ1-5; D remains unclear. Germline V gene data show CDR1 as SQVTM and CDR2 as ANQGSEA. This CDR3 has 12 amino acids. V lost 5 bases and J lost 3, with 8 bases in between. The CDR3 nucleotides read TGCAGCGTTTCAGAGTTCAATCAGCCCCAGCATTTT. Its protein product is CSVSEFNQPQHF.

V is TRBV20-1 and J is TRBJ2-7; D unclear. Germline lookup yields CDR1 DFQATT and CDR2 SNEGSKA (reference sequence). The CDR3 runs to 15 residues. Trimming stripped 1 base from V and 0 bases from J, with 13 bases between. In nucleotides, the CDR3 is TGCAGTGCTAGAGTTCGCCAGGTCCACTCCTACGAGCAGTACTTC. It codes for CSARVRQVHSYEQYF.

The chain links TRBV20-1 to TRBJ1-5; TRBD1 agrees at 7 bases. This CDR3 has 16 amino acids. J was trimmed by 5 bases and V by 1 base; bases with no gene match: 11. Germline V gene lookup returns CDR1 DFQATT and CDR2 SNEGSKA (reference sequence). The CDR3 nucleotides read TGCAGTGCTAGAGCTCTCCTAGACAGGGAGTATCAGCCCCAGCATTTT. Residues: CSARALLDREYQPQHF.

This clonotype was counted between two and nine times. The chain recombines TRBV29-1 with TRBJ2-7; D is perhaps TRBD1 or TRBD2 (5 bases each). Trimming shortened V by 7 bases and J by 2 bases, and 15 bases separated the two germline ends. This CDR3 spans 13 amino acids. The germline V gene has CDR1 SQVTM and CDR2 ANQGSEA. In DNA, the CDR3 is TGCAGCGCCATCAGGGACGGGACCTACGAGCAGTACTTC. Residues: CSAIRDGTYEQYF.

The rearrangement uses TRBV18 and TRBJ2-7; no definite D call. Germline V CDR1 and CDR2: KGHSH, LQKENI. This CDR3 has 13 residues. The V gene lost 2 bases and the J gene lost 3 bases, with 8 bases spanning the gap. This CDR3 is CASSPNRFYEQYF. The CDR3 DNA sequence: TGTGCCAGCTCACCAAATAGGTTCTACGAGCAGTACTTC.

This clonotype was counted only a few times. The chain uses TRBV11-2 and TRBJ1-1; D possibly corresponds to TRBD1 (5 bases). The CDR3 loop spans 14 amino acids. Per germline, CDR1 SGHAT and CDR2 FQNNGV. V was clipped by 7 bases and J by 2 bases, with 14 bases between them. CDR3 amino acids: CASTETATNTEAFF. The CDR3 DNA follows: TGTGCCAGCACAGAGACAGCCACAAACACTGAAGCTTTCTTT.

The rearrangement joins TRBV30 to TRBJ2-7; 7 nucleotides align to TRBD1. V lost 4 bases to trimming and J lost 4 bases; unmatched junction nucleotides: 19. From germline, CDR1 is GTSNPN and CDR2 SVGIG (reference sequence). CDR3 length: 17 amino acids. The CDR3 here is CAWTAPRGLKTIYEQYF. CDR3 DNA: TGTGCCTGGACTGCCCCAAGGGGGCTCAAAACTATATACGAGCAGTACTTC.

The sample holds many counts of this clonotype. The V call is TRBV6-1, the J call TRBJ2-7, with D perhaps TRBD1 (7 bases). CDR3 length equals 16 residues. V shed 8 bases and J shed 2 bases, with 22 bases lying between them. The germline V gene has CDR1 MNHNS and CDR2 SASEGT. Here the CDR3 DNA reads TGTGCCAGCGACACTTGGACTCAGGGGGGAGCCTACGAGCAGTACTTC. Translated: CASDTWTQGGAYEQYF.

This clonotype was seen more than once but under ten times. The V and J genes are TRBV29-1 and TRBJ1-2; D perhaps matches TRBD1 (6 bases). V lost 7 bases and J lost 2, with 11 bases in between. This CDR3 comprises 12 residues. Looked up from germline, CDR1 is SQVTM and CDR2 is ANQGSEA. The CDR3 DNA sequence: TGCAGCGCCGGGACACAGAACTATGGCTACACCTTC. It is translated as CSAGTQNYGYTF.

The V call is TRBV4-2, the J call TRBJ2-7, with a weak D call TRBD2 (6 bases). The V gene's germline CDR1 is LGHNA and CDR2 YNFKEQ. V was trimmed by 5 bases and J by 6 bases, leaving 20 bases between them. The CDR3 contains 15 residues. CDR3 in amino acids: CASSKGVGGAVEQYF. CDR3 coding DNA: TGTGCCAGCAGCAAAGGCGTGGGAGGAGCGGTCGAGCAGTACTTC.